This entry concerns a single TCR beta chain. Sequencing used immunoSEQ multiplex PCR; TCRdb keeps in-frame clones, though not all of them. The table records 350,000 to 500,000 clones, about 88% of them present only once. The sample comes from a study of blood T cell repertoires in COVID-19. The germline V and J ends were trimmed by 2 bases and 3 bases, with 11 bases remaining between them. The CDR3 has 16 amino acids. Germline loops: CDR1 MDHEN, CDR2 SYDVKM. Sequenced material: PBMCs or T cells enriched from blood (not recorded which). The chain is built from TRBV28 and TRBJ1-6, with D perhaps matching TRBD1 (6 bases). This clonotype originated in a young woman who had been exposed to COVID-19. The DNA of the CDR3 is TGTGCCAGCAGTTTAATCGGACAGCTCTATAATTCACCCCTCCACTTT. Encoded protein: CASSLIGQLYNSPLHF.